This entry features one T cell receptor (beta chain) sequence. This sample stems from a study of blood T cell repertoires in COVID-19. Measured with immunoSEQ multiplex PCR; TCRdb has only the in-frame clones, and not every one. The table shows around 130,000 clones, with 70% to 85% occurring only once. CDR3 size: 13 residues. Germline CDR1 MGHRA, CDR2 YSYEKL. The germline V and J ends were trimmed by 6 bases and 8 bases, with 13 bases remaining between them. Sequenced input: peripheral blood. The receptor was derived from a woman of 80 years or more with acute or convalescent COVID-19. The V gene is TRBV4-1, the J gene TRBJ1-4, with a tentative D call TRBD1 (5 bases). This CDR3 is CASRQDIGEKLFF. As DNA, the CDR3 is TGCGCCAGCAGGCAGGACATCGGGGAAAAACTGTTTTTT.